Listed here are 10 T cell receptor beta chains from one sample, sequenced in a study of blood T cell repertoires in COVID-19. Profiling relied on immunoSEQ multiplex PCR, and the TCRdb table lists in-frame clones only, not all of them. This sample carries fewer than 250,000 clones, around four fifths of them seen once, and the ten largest clones take more than 4%. Sequencing was done on a sample of peripheral blood. The source of these receptors is a man aged 45-65 years with acute or convalescent COVID-19.

This clone has only one observation. The gene calls are TRBV12-3 or TRBV12-4 and TRBJ2-5; D remains unclear. V shed 1 base and J shed 1 base, with 4 bases lying between them. The CDR3 has 13 residues. The CDR3 DNA reads TGTGCCAGCAGTTTAGATCTCCAAGAGACCCAGTACTTC. Translation gives CASSLDLQETQYF.

This clone appeared once. The same CDR3 can be traced to other DNA sequences in this sample. This sequence joins TRBV6-2 or TRBV6-3 and TRBJ2-7; D gene unclear. V was trimmed by 4 bases and J by 3 bases, leaving 13 bases between them. Germline assignment: CDR1 MNHEY and CDR2 SVGEGT. This CDR3 contains 14 residues. As DNA, the CDR3 is TGTGCCAGCAGTTCTCGAGGAAGGCGCTACGAGCAGTACTTC. It specifies CASSSRGRRYEQYF.

The table lists this clone with a few counts. The chain is built from TRBV14 and TRBJ2-7; the D gene is possibly TRBD1 (6 bases). The germline CDR1 and CDR2 sequences are SGHDN and FVKESK. Between the trimmed V and J ends, which lost 5 bases and 5 bases, there was a span of 19 bases. This CDR3 has 15 amino acids. The CDR3 DNA sequence: TGTGCCAGCAGCAAGAAGAGGGGGTTGTTCCACGAGCAGTACTTC. Its protein product is CASSKKRGLFHEQYF.

The chain has TRBV6-1 and TRBJ1-5; D is perhaps TRBD1 (5 bases). CDR1 and CDR2 from the germline V gene are MNHNS and SASEGT. The CDR3 length is 15 residues. V was pared by 2 bases and J by 0 bases, with 8 bases between. The CDR3 loop reads CASSELDSSNQPQHF. CDR3 nucleotide sequence: TGTGCCAGCAGTGAACTCGACAGTAGCAATCAGCCCCAGCATTTT.

The V gene is TRBV28, the J gene TRBJ2-3; 8 nucleotides align to TRBD2. V trimming: 8 bases; J trimming: 4 bases; junction bases outside the gene matches: 8. CDR1 MDHEN and CDR2 SYDVKM come from the germline V gene. CDR3 size: 14 residues. The CDR3 spells CASGPREDPDTQYF. The CDR3 DNA sequence: TGTGCCAGCGGCCCGCGGGAGGACCCAGATACGCAGTATTTT.

The chain uses TRBV11-2 and TRBJ2-5, with D maybe TRBD2 (6 bases). Trimming stripped 2 bases from V and 0 bases from J, with 10 bases between. Germline V lookup: CDR1 SGHAT, CDR2 FQNNGV. The CDR3 contains 15 residues. DNA for the CDR3: TGTGCCAGCAGCTTACCGGGAGCCCACCAAGAGACCCAGTACTTC. Protein sequence: CASSLPGAHQETQYF. Drawing the rest from reference TRBV11-2 and TRBJ2-5, the complete variable domain is EAGVAQSPRYKIIEKRQSVAFWCNPISGHATLYWYQQILGQGPKLLIQFQNNGVVDDSQLPKDRFSAERLKGVDSTLKIQPAKLEDSAVYLCASSLPGAHQETQYFGPGTRLLVL.

The CDR3 nucleotides read TGTGCCATCAGTCTAGACAGCGCCCAGCCCCAGCATTTT. This encodes CAISLDSAQPQHF. This rearrangement joins TRBV10-3 to TRBJ1-5; TRBD1 might be the D (5 bases). This CDR3 is 13 amino acids long. V was shortened by 5 bases and J by 7 bases, with 12 bases between the two germline ends. Germline V lookup: CDR1 ENHRY, CDR2 SYGVKD.

The rearrangement joins TRBV9 to TRBJ1-1; TRBD1 matches 7 bases. V was clipped by 4 bases and J by 5 bases; unmatched bases: 11. The V gene's germline CDR1 is SGDLS and CDR2 YYNGEE. The CDR3 loop spans 15 amino acids. The CDR3 protein is CASSMGTAEGTEAFF. CDR3 sequence (DNA): TGTGCCAGCAGCATGGGGACAGCCGAAGGGACTGAAGCTTTCTTT.

The rearrangement uses TRBV18 and TRBJ1-5; 7 nucleotides align to TRBD1. Germline V gene lookup returns CDR1 KGHSH and CDR2 LQKENI. The CDR3 runs to 12 residues. V lost 6 bases, J lost 7 bases, and 3 bases stayed unmatched. The chain's CDR3 is CASSVQGQPQHF. DNA for the CDR3: TGTGCCAGCTCCGTACAGGGGCAGCCCCAGCATTTT. The complete variable domain, with remaining parts taken from reference TRBV18 and TRBJ1-5, reads NAGVMQNPRHLVRRRGQEARLRCSPMKGHSHVYWYRQLPEEGLKFMVYLQKENIIDESGMPKERFSAEFPKEGPSILRIQQVVRGDSAAYFCASSVQGQPQHFGDGTRLSIL.

The V call is TRBV9, the J call TRBJ2-5, with 7 bases identical to TRBD2. After removal of 2 bases from V and 3 bases from J, the junction contained 1 base not matched to a gene. The CDR3 runs to 13 residues. In germline, CDR1 is SGDLS, CDR2 YYNGEE. The DNA for the CDR3 is TGTGCCAGCAGCGTCCGGGGGGAAGAGACCCAGTACTTC. This translates into CASSVRGEETQYF.